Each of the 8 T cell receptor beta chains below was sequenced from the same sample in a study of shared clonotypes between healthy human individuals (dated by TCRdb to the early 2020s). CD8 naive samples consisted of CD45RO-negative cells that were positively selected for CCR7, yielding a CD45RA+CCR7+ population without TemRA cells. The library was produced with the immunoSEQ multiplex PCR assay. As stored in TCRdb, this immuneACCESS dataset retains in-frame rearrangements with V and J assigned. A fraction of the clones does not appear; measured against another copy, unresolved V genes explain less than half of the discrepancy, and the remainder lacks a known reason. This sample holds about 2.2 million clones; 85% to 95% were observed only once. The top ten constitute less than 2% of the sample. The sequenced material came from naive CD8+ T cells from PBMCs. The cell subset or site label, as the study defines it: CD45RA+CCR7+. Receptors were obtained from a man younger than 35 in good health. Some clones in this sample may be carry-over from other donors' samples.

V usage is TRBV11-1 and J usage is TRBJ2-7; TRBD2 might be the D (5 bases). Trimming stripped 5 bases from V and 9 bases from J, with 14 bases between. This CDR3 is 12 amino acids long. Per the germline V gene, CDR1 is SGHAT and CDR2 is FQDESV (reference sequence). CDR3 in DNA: TGTGCCAGCAGCCCGGGGAAAACCGGGCAGTACTTC. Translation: CASSPGKTGQYF.

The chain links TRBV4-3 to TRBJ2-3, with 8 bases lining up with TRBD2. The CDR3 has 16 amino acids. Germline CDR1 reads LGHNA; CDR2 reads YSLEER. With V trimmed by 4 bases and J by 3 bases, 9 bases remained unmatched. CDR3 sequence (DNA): TGCGCCAGCAGCCGAAGCGGGAGAGGTCGAACAGATACGCAGTATTTT. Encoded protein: CASSRSGRGRTDTQYF.

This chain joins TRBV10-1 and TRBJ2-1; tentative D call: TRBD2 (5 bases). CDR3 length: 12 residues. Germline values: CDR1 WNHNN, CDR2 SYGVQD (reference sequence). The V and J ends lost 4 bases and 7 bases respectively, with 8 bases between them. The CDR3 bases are TGCGCCAGCAGTGCCGGGGTGAATGAGCAGTTCTTC. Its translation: CASSAGVNEQFF.

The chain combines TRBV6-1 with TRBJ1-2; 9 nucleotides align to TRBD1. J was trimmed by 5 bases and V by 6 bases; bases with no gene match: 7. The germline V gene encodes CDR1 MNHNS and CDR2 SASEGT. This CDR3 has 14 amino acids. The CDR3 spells CASSPQGAGYGYTF. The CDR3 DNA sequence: TGTGCCAGCAGCCCACAGGGGGCCGGTTATGGCTACACCTTC.

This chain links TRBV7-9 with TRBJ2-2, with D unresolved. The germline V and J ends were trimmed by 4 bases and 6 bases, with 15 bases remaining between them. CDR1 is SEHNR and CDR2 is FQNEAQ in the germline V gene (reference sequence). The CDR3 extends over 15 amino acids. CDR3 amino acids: CASSSRDSPSGELFF. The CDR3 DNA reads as TGTGCCAGCAGCTCCAGAGACTCCCCGTCCGGGGAGCTGTTTTTT.

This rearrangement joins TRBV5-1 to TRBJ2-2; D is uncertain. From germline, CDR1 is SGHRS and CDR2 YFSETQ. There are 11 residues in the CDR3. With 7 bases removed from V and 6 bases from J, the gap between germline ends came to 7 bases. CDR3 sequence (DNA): TGCGCCAGCGGGGTCCCCGGGGAGCTGTTTTTT. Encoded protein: CASGVPGELFF.

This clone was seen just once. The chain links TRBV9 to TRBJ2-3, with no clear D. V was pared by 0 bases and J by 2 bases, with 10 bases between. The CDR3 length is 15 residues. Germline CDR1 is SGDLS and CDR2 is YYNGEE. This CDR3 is CASSVAARPTDTQYF. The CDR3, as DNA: TGTGCCAGCAGCGTAGCGGCTCGCCCCACAGATACGCAGTATTTT.

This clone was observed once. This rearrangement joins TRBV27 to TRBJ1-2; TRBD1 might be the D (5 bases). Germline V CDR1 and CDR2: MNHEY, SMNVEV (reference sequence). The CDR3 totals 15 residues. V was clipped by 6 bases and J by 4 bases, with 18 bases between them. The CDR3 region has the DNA TGTGCCAGCAGGGGGCGTGTTGGGGGGACCTATGGCTACACCTTC. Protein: CASRGRVGGTYGYTF.